This TCR beta chain was profiled in a study of Graves' ophthalmopathy and Graves' hyperthyroidism. The study, taken as a whole, reports: Most thyroid clonotypes expanded beyond 0.001 frequency were also found in blood.

For this clonotype: Antigen unknown. The junction does not match germline at one end; this may be a read error.

Germline V gives CDR1 SGHVS, CDR2 FQNEAQ. The CDR3 contains 14 residues. Amplification of the TCR beta CDR3 regions used RNA transcripts (as template). The first-round RT-PCR employed HTBI primers together with the Qiagen OneStep RT-PCR kit. A multiplex PCR was then performed as the second round. TCRdb re-called the multiplex PCR reads through MiXCR, storing one row per CDR3 protein. The sample holds hundreds of thousands of distinct CDR3 sequences, about 40% seen once. The chain links TRBV7-8 to TRBJ2-5; weak D call: TRBD1 (5 bases). The clonotype comes from an adult man with Graves' ophthalmopathy. The sequenced sample was peripheral blood. The CDR3: CASSQVGVLETQYF. The CDR3 nucleotides are TGCGCCAGCAGCCAAGTAGGGGTTTTGGAGACCCAGTACTTC.